This T cell receptor beta chain was profiled in a study of blood T cell repertoires in COVID-19. Across the study: Acute and convalescent COVID-19 samples came from the United States, Italy and Spain. T cells, B-cell-depleted T cells, or PBMCs supplied cDNA or gDNA.

Germline CDR1 reads MDHEN; CDR2 reads SYDVKM. V was cut by 5 bases and J by 0 bases, with 17 bases left in between. The CDR3 is 16 amino acids. The authors' processing: The authors estimated nucleated cell counts from reference gene primer amplification. Clones were sequenced by immunoSEQ multiplex PCR, and TCRdb holds only the in-frame ones, with some missing. V, J and clone size derive from that table, while D and trimming were established from the DNA sequence. This table holds 150,000 to 200,000 clones, around 86% found once. V is TRBV28 and J is TRBJ2-7; possible D gene TRBD1, 6 bases. The sequenced sample consisted of peripheral blood. This sequence was found in a man aged 55 to 70 with acute or convalescent COVID-19. The CDR3 is CASSPQGWPVSYEQYF. The CDR3 nucleotides are TGTGCCAGCAGTCCCCAGGGGTGGCCGGTCTCCTACGAGCAGTACTTC.